Shown below are 24 T cell receptor beta chains from a single sample sequenced in a study of PD-L1 blockade in urothelial cancer. TCRdb's table, derived via immunoSEQ multiplex PCR, lists solely in-frame clones and lacks some. Of some 110,000 clones in the sample, 80% to 95% are singletons; the top ten hold about 4%. Regarding time point: peripheral blood 6 weeks after treatment start. The sample in question was PBMCs, obtained around atezolizumab (anti-PD-L1) treatment. These receptors originate from a man in his 60s with urothelial cancer.

V usage is TRBV2 and J usage is TRBJ1-6; the D gene is possibly TRBD1 (5 bases). CDR3 length: 16 residues. From germline, CDR1 is SNHLY and CDR2 FYNNEI. Trimming pared 1 base from V and 7 bases from J, leaving 14 bases between. The CDR3 spells CASSEVPAGTNSPLHF. In nucleotides, the CDR3 is TGTGCCAGCAGTGAAGTTCCGGCGGGGACCAATTCACCCCTCCACTTT.

This clone came up a few times. This rearrangement joins TRBV2 to TRBJ1-6; 11 bases agree with TRBD1. CDR1 and CDR2 (germline): SNHLY, FYNNEI. V gave up 11 bases and J gave up 14 bases; unmatched junction bases: 5. The CDR3 totals 11 residues. This CDR3 reads CASRTGGSLHF. The CDR3 coding sequence is TGTGCCTCTAGGACAGGGGGCTCCCTCCACTTT.

This rearrangement joins TRBV30 to TRBJ1-5; D is unresolved. Germline V lookup: CDR1 GTSNPN, CDR2 SVGIG (reference sequence). The germline V and J ends were trimmed by 2 bases and 3 bases, with 8 bases remaining between them. The CDR3 is 13 residues long. The DNA for the CDR3 is TGTGCCTGGAGTTTGAGCTACAATCAGCCCCAGCATTTT. Its translation: CAWSLSYNQPQHF.

The chain carries TRBV7-2 and TRBJ2-7, with 7 bases fitting TRBD1. CDR3 length: 13 residues. V gave up 6 bases and J gave up 4 bases; unmatched junction bases: 6. The germline gives CDR1 SGHTA, CDR2 FQGNSA. The chain's CDR3 is CASSWGQQYEQYF. For the CDR3, the DNA is TGTGCCAGCAGTTGGGGACAGCAATACGAGCAGTACTTC. Using reference TRBV7-2 and TRBJ2-7 for the parts outside the CDR3, the full variable domain is GAGVSQSPSNKVTEKGKDVELRCDPISGHTALYWYRQSLGQGLEFLIYFQGNSAPDKSGLPSDRFSAERTGGSVSTLTIQRTQQEDSAVYLCASSWGQQYEQYFGPGTRLTVT.

V usage is TRBV18 and J usage is TRBJ2-3; D is possibly TRBD1 (5 bases). From germline, CDR1 is KGHSH and CDR2 LQKENI. Trimming cost V 6 bases and J 2 bases, with 15 bases left between them. This CDR3 comprises 15 residues. CDR3 in amino acids: CASSQGSYSTDTQYF. The CDR3 DNA reads TGTGCCAGCTCCCAGGGCAGCTATTCCACAGATACGCAGTATTTT.

The rearrangement uses TRBV30 and TRBJ2-3; 10 bases line up with TRBD1. Per germline, CDR1 GTSNPN and CDR2 SVGIG (reference sequence). This CDR3 is built from 17 residues. After removal of 4 bases from V and 3 bases from J, the junction contained 13 bases not matched to a gene. This CDR3 reads CAWNRIRQGARTDTQYF. The CDR3, as DNA: TGTGCCTGGAACCGAATACGACAGGGGGCAAGGACAGATACGCAGTATTTT.

The chain combines TRBV2 with TRBJ2-7, with no clear D. Per the germline V gene, CDR1 is SNHLY and CDR2 is FYNNEI. This CDR3 has 12 amino acids. V lost 4 bases, J lost 0 bases, and 4 bases lay in between. The CDR3 region has the DNA TGTGCCAGCAGTGCCCGCTCCTACGAGCAGTACTTC. Translating gives CASSARSYEQYF.

This chain uses TRBV18 with TRBJ1-1; weak D call: TRBD1 (6 bases). This CDR3 has 17 amino acids. The V gene lost 2 bases and the J gene lost 3 bases, with 19 bases spanning the gap. Germline CDR1 reads KGHSH; CDR2 reads LQKENI. The CDR3 bases are TGTGCCAGCTCACCAACAACGCTACAGGGTGAGGACACTGAAGCTTTCTTT. Its protein product is CASSPTTLQGEDTEAFF.

The chain links TRBV19 to TRBJ1-5, with 8 bases aligning to TRBD1. CDR1 and CDR2 from the germline V gene are LNHDA and SQIVND (reference sequence). This CDR3 spans 17 amino acids. V dropped 1 base and J dropped 3; count of bases not matched to a gene: 8. CDR3 protein: CASSIGGQGLINQPQHF. For the CDR3, the DNA is TGTGCCAGTAGTATAGGAGGACAGGGCCTGATCAATCAGCCCCAGCATTTT.

The V gene is TRBV9, the J gene TRBJ2-3; TRBD2 matches at 9 bases. This CDR3 is 17 amino acids long. Germline values: CDR1 SGDLS, CDR2 YYNGEE. The V segment lost 4 bases and the J segment 5 bases; nucleotides outside the gene matches: 14. The CDR3 sequence is CASSPGLGGRAIDTQYF. The CDR3 DNA is TGTGCCAGCAGCCCGGGACTCGGCGGGAGGGCCATAGATACGCAGTATTTT.

This chain links TRBV29-1 with TRBJ2-7; a possible D gene is TRBD2 (6 bases). This CDR3 region has 13 residues. V was pared by 4 bases and J by 3 bases, with 13 bases between. Germline loops: CDR1 SQVTM, CDR2 ANQGSEA. The CDR3 spells CSVVAGYGYEQYF. In DNA form, the CDR3 reads TGCAGCGTTGTTGCGGGGTACGGCTACGAGCAGTACTTC.

The chain is built from TRBV19 and TRBJ1-1, with 12 bases matching TRBD1. Unmatched junction bases numbered 4, after V lost 8 bases and J lost 0 bases. Germline lookup yields CDR1 LNHDA and CDR2 SQIVND (reference sequence). This CDR3 comprises 15 residues. The CDR3 region has the DNA TGTGCCAGTGGGACAGGGGGCAGCATGAACACTGAAGCTTTCTTT. It specifies CASGTGGSMNTEAFF.

The chain recombines TRBV9 with TRBJ1-2; D is unclear. V dropped 0 bases and J dropped 0 bases, with 15 bases sitting between them. CDR1 is SGDLS and CDR2 is YYNGEE in the germline V gene. The CDR3 is 17 amino acids. The DNA for the CDR3 is TGTGCCAGCAGCGTAGCTACTTACAGAGCTCCTAACTATGGCTACACCTTC. Translated: CASSVATYRAPNYGYTF.

The chain has TRBV7-3 and TRBJ1-1; D is unresolved. Germline values: CDR1 SGHTA, CDR2 FQGTGA. The CDR3 spans 13 residues. With 5 bases removed from V and 2 bases from J, the gap between germline ends came to 9 bases. The CDR3 nucleotides read TGTGCCAGCAGCCCTATTTTTAACACTGAAGCTTTCTTT. This encodes CASSPIFNTEAFF. The full variable domain, completed using reference TRBV7-3 and TRBJ1-1, is GAGVSQTPSNKVTEKGKYVELRCDPISGHTALYWYRQSLGQGPEFLIYFQGTGAADDSGLPNDRFFAVRPEGSVSTLKIQRTERGDSAVYLCASSPIFNTEAFFGQGTRLTVV.

The CDR3 reads CASSQVAVPRAQYF. CDR3 coding DNA: TGCGCCAGCAGCCAAGTGGCTGTGCCCAGGGCCCAGTACTTC. V and J are TRBV4-1 and TRBJ2-5; weak D call: TRBD1 (5 bases). Germline V gene lookup returns CDR1 MGHRA and CDR2 YSYEKL. CDR3 length: 14 residues. Trimming stripped 1 base from V and 9 bases from J, with 15 bases between.

The gene calls are TRBV7-7 and TRBJ2-5; 11 positions agree with TRBD2. The CDR3 extends over 15 amino acids. Trimming removed 7 bases from V and 3 bases from J; junction bases left unmatched: 7. The germline gives CDR1 SSHAT, CDR2 FNYEAQ (reference sequence). Here the CDR3 reads CASTYGTSGKETQYF. The CDR3 nucleotides are TGTGCCAGCACCTACGGGACTAGCGGTAAAGAGACCCAGTACTTC.

The chain joins TRBV19 to TRBJ1-5, with a weak D call TRBD1 (6 bases). V was shortened by 4 bases and J by 0 bases, with 10 bases between the two germline ends. The germline V gene has CDR1 LNHDA and CDR2 SQIVND (reference sequence). The CDR3 covers 15 residues. CDR3 DNA sequence: TGTGCCAGTAGTAAGGGGGAATATAGCAATCAGCCCCAGCATTTT. Its protein product is CASSKGEYSNQPQHF.

The rearrangement joins TRBV10-2 to TRBJ1-2, with D perhaps TRBD1 (5 bases). V lost 4 bases and J lost 5, with 23 bases in between. The CDR3 extends over 17 amino acids. CDR1 and CDR2 (germline): WSHSY, SAAADI. The CDR3 reads CASSAWGSDRSEYGYTF. CDR3 DNA sequence: TGCGCCAGCAGTGCTTGGGGCAGTGATCGTTCCGAATATGGCTACACCTTC.

The chain links TRBV11-2 to TRBJ1-4; 7 nucleotides line up with TRBD1. The germline V gene has CDR1 SGHAT and CDR2 FQNNGV. The CDR3 sequence is 13 residues long. V lost 6 bases to trimming and J lost 7 bases; unmatched junction nucleotides: 5. Here the CDR3 reads CASRQGNIEKLFF. CDR3 nucleotides: TGTGCCAGCAGACAGGGGAATATTGAAAAACTGTTTTTT.

The chain has TRBV4-2 and TRBJ2-3, with D uncertain. V gave up 0 bases and J gave up 6 bases, with 13 bases separating them. CDR3 size: 15 residues. Germline assignment: CDR1 LGHNA and CDR2 YNFKEQ. The CDR3 nucleotides read TGTGCCAGCAGCCAAGATGTTTTTACCGGGGATACGCAGTATTTT. Protein sequence: CASSQDVFTGDTQYF.

The V call is TRBV30, the J call TRBJ1-2, with D possibly being TRBD1 (5 bases). Germline CDR1 is GTSNPN and CDR2 is SVGIG (reference sequence). The CDR3 length is 14 residues. The V end was cut by 0 bases, the J end by 7 bases, with 15 bases between. CDR3: CAWSVLRVSSGYTF. The CDR3 nucleotides read TGTGCCTGGAGTGTACTCAGGGTTAGCTCTGGCTACACCTTC.

J is TRBJ2-1 and V is TRBV9; 13 positions match TRBD2. Germline CDR1 reads SGDLS; CDR2 reads YYNGEE. This CDR3 has 19 residues. Trimming removed 3 bases from V and 5 bases from J; junction bases left unmatched: 14. The CDR3 is CASSEFSSFGTSGNNEQFF. CDR3 coding DNA: TGTGCCAGCAGCGAGTTTAGTTCTTTCGGGACTAGCGGGAACAATGAGCAGTTCTTC.

The chain is built from TRBV13 and TRBJ2-1, with TRBD2 matching 8 bases. The CDR3 length is 17 residues. Germline V gene lookup returns CDR1 PRHDT and CDR2 FYEKMQ (reference sequence). With V trimmed by 7 bases and J by 10 bases, 21 bases remained unmatched. CDR3 DNA: TGTGCCAGCACCGAAACTCCCGGACTAGCTTTATCTAGCGAGCAGTTCTTC. Translated, it gives CASTETPGLALSSEQFF.

V usage is TRBV7-2 and J usage is TRBJ2-5, with D possibly being TRBD1 (6 bases). Trimming left V 5 bases short and J 7 bases short, with 14 bases between. The CDR3 sequence is 13 residues long. Germline V gene data show CDR1 as SGHTA and CDR2 as FQGNSA. CDR3 amino acids: CASSEQGGRTQYF. In nucleotides, the CDR3 is TGTGCCAGCAGCGAACAGGGCGGTCGGACCCAGTACTTC.